The rows below give T cell receptor beta chains drawn from one sample of a study of Graves' ophthalmopathy and Graves' hyperthyroidism. Using its own MiXCR run on the multiplex PCR reads, TCRdb lists one record per CDR3 protein. The sample holds about 740,000 distinct CDR3 sequences, roughly two fifths seen once. Sequenced: peripheral blood. The receptors were sampled from an adult man with Graves' ophthalmopathy. Each CDR3 is given with its conserved first and last residue. A D gene is named only where the DNA matches it firmly. For some rows the clone size is stated as once, few or many, or as a class when expanded; others skip it.

d_call clone_size j_call v_call cdr3_aa cdr3_nt
. . TRBJ2-7 TRBV10-3 CAIRGAGQYEQYF TGTGCCATCAGAGGCGCGGGTCAATACGAGCAGTACTTC
. . TRBJ2-3 TRBV5-4 CASSLEQISTDTQYF TGTGCCAGCAGCTTGGAACAGATTAGCACAGATACGCAGTATTTT
TRBD2 . TRBJ2-7 TRBV2 CASSGTSASYEQYF TGTGCCAGCAGTGGGACTAGCGCCTCCTACGAGCAGTACTTC
TRBD2 . TRBJ2-7 TRBV5-1 CASSRTRTSGSGEQYF TGCGCCAGCAGCAGGACCCGGACTAGCGGGAGTGGCGAGCAGTACTTC
TRBD2 few TRBJ2-7 TRBV19 CASSIRAGGPYEQYF TGTGCCAGTAGTATAAGAGCGGGAGGGCCCTACGAGCAGTACTTC
TRBD1 . TRBJ1-6 TRBV25-1 CASSDSAGTANSPLHF TGTGCCAGCAGTGATAGTGCCGGGACAGCCAATTCACCCCTCCACTTT
. many TRBJ1-1 TRBV29-1 CSVETFDREAFF TGCAGCGTTGAAACCTTCGACAGGGAAGCTTTCTTT
. few TRBJ1-3 TRBV11-2 CASSRDRNSGNTIYF TGTGCCAGCAGCCGAGACAGAAACTCTGGAAACACCATATATTTT
TRBD2 . TRBJ2-7 TRBV10-3 CAISEGGLAGAIEQYF TGTGCCATCAGTGAGGGGGGGTTAGCGGGAGCTATCGAGCAGTACTTC
TRBD2 once TRBJ2-7 TRBV9 CASSVARRLAAYEQYF TGTGCCAGCAGCGTAGCTAGGAGACTAGCGGCCTACGAGCAGTACTTC
TRBD1 . TRBJ2-2 TRBV25-1 CASSLSQGVYGPGELFF TGTGCCAGCAGTTTAAGTCAGGGGGTTTACGGCCCCGGGGAGCTGTTTTTT
. many TRBJ1-4 TRBV29-1 CSVELDEKLFF TGCAGCGTTGAGTTGGATGAAAAACTGTTTTTT
. many TRBJ1-6 TRBV7-9 CASSQEGNSPLHF TGCGCCAGCAGCCAAGAAGGGAATTCACCCCTCCACTTT
. . TRBJ1-1 TRBV20-1 CSARTSGMTEAFF TGCAGTGCTAGAACTTCAGGGATGACTGAAGCTTTCTTT
. many TRBJ1-5 TRBV9 CASSVDSSNQPQHF TGTGCCAGCAGCGTGGACAGCAGCAATCAGCCCCAGCATTTT
. few TRBJ1-1 TRBV25-1 CASSSTGRPNTEAFF TGTGCCAGCAGTTCCACCGGCCGGCCGAACACTGAAGCTTTCTTT
TRBD1 many TRBJ2-7 TRBV11-3 CASSAGQDDEQYF TGTGCCAGCAGCGCCGGACAGGACGACGAGCAGTACTTC